This T cell receptor beta chain comes out of a study of blood T cell repertoires in COVID-19. Study at large: Samples representing acute and convalescent COVID-19 were sourced from the United States, Italy and Spain. Nucleic acid was either cDNA or gDNA, and it came from T cells, B-cell-depleted T cells, or PBMCs.

How the authors handled the data: Reference gene primer amplification in the assay estimated nucleated cell counts. Generated by immunoSEQ multiplex PCR, the TCRdb table keeps only in-frame clones and is missing some. That table supplies the V and J calls and clone size; D and trimming were determined from the DNA. The sample gives some 85,000 clones, more than 65% of which show up once; around 20% is in the top ten. V was pared by 4 bases and J by 4 bases, with 13 bases between. Germline V CDR1 and CDR2: GTSNPN, SVGIG (reference sequence). The CDR3 sequence is 13 residues long. The source is an elderly woman with active or convalescent COVID-19. The chain employs TRBV30 and TRBJ1-1; perhaps TRBD1 as D (6 bases). Sequenced input: peripheral blood. The DNA of the CDR3 is TGTGCCTGGAAGACAGGCTTCGGCACTGAAGCTTTCTTT. This sequence encodes CAWKTGFGTEAFF.